This T cell receptor (beta chain) stems from a study of CD8 T cells in ankylosing spondylitis. The study's findings and limits: Previously reported in reactive arthritis synovial fluid and blood were some of the motif variants. With a CD8+ phenotype, disease-linked clones were relatively rare in peripheral blood. The study identified a TCR beta motif of under 10 highly homologous variants that appeared characteristic of ankylosing spondylitis blood.

Preparation of TCR beta libraries was done by quantitative 5'-RACE with molecular barcodes. TCRdb reanalysed the 5' RACE reads using MiXCR and keeps one entry per CDR3 protein. The sample lists more than 500,000 distinct CDR3 sequences, roughly 5% occurring once. The CDR3 is 16 residues long. Germline V lookup: CDR1 SGHTA, CDR2 FQGNSA. V trimming: 3 bases; J trimming: 5 bases; junction bases outside the gene matches: 6. Note on this clonotype: Its antigen is not known.

The chain joins TRBV7-2 to TRBJ2-1; 11 nucleotides agree with TRBD2. The TCR sequence derives from a male donor with ankylosing spondylitis. Material for sequencing was blood, either unsorted or a sorted T cell fraction (not recorded which). The CDR3 is CASSLGGGLADNEQFF. As DNA, the CDR3 is TGTGCCAGCAGCTTGGGGGGGGGACTAGCGGACAATGAGCAGTTCTTC.